Listed below are T cell receptor beta chains from one sample, sequenced in a study of OX40 agonist ivuxolimab in advanced cancers. Clones were read by immunoSEQ multiplex PCR, and TCRdb kept only the in-frame ones, dropping some. The table records about 73,000 clones, more than 75% of them present only once. Sequencing was performed on CD4+ or CD8+ T cells sorted from blood, taken in a trial of the OX40 agonist ivuxolimab. The receptors stem from an adult with an advanced solid tumor such as melanoma, head and neck, liver or kidney cancer. CDR3s include the opening cysteine and the closing phenylalanine or tryptophan. Fields, in order: D gene, J gene, V gene, clone size, CDR3 DNA, CDR3 protein. D genes are given only for firm matches. Where a row states a size, it is once, few, many or the class of an expanded clone; other rows omit it.

.	TRBJ2-1	TRBV6-1	.	TGTGCCAGCAGTACCGACAGTCGTAGGAACAATGAGCAGTTCTTC	CASSTDSRRNNEQFF
.	TRBJ2-2	TRBV28	.	TGTGCCAGCAGCTCTGGCCCTACCGGGGAGCTGTTTTTT	CASSSGPTGELFF
TRBD2	TRBJ2-7	TRBV5-1	.	TGCGCCAGCAGCTTGGAGGGCGGGGGGGCGACCTTTATTGGTACAGACGAGCAGTACTTC	CASSLEGGGATFIGTDEQYF
.	TRBJ2-7	TRBV10-1	.	TGCGCCAGCAGCCGTGGCCCCAGAACGGATCAGTACTTC	CASSRGPRTDQYF
TRBD2	TRBJ2-5	TRBV19	.	TGTGCCAGTAGTTCGGGACTAGCCCGGAGAGAGACCCAGTACTTC	CASSSGLARRETQYF
.	TRBJ2-7	TRBV7-2	.	TGTGCCAGCAGCTTAGGTCCCGAGCAGTACTTC	CASSLGPEQYF
TRBD1	TRBJ1-2	TRBV9	.	TGTGCCAGCACAAAGGGACAGGGGATCTATGGCTACACCTTC	CASTKGQGIYGYTF
TRBD2	TRBJ2-1	TRBV7-6	.	TGTGCCAGCAGCTTTTGGTTTGCTGGGGCTAGCGGGAGTGAGCAGTTCTTC	CASSFWFAGASGSEQFF
.	TRBJ2-5	TRBV6-5	.	TGTGCCAGCAGTTTACGAGGGATCCAAGAGACCCAGTACTTC	CASSLRGIQETQYF
.	TRBJ1-1	TRBV27	.	TGTGCCAGCAGTTTATTTCCAGGACAGAACACTGAAGCTTTCTTT	CASSLFPGQNTEAFF
.	TRBJ2-7	TRBV18	.	TGTGCCAGCTCACCCATAGCGAGCTCCTACGAGCAGTACTTC	CASSPIASSYEQYF
.	TRBJ2-6	TRBV19	.	TGTGCCAGTGTCTCCGGGCGGGTTTACTCTGGGGCCAACGTCCTGACTTTC	CASVSGRVYSGANVLTF
.	TRBJ2-5	TRBV7-9	.	TGTGCCAGCAGCTCCCCTTTACTGCCACGGGAGACCCAGTACTTC	CASSSPLLPRETQYF
TRBD2	TRBJ2-3	TRBV5-1	.	TGCGCCAGCAGCTCTTTAGCGGGAGAGGCAGATACGCAGTATTTT	CASSSLAGEADTQYF
.	TRBJ2-3	TRBV19	.	TGTGCCAGTAGTATGGGGTGGACGGGACGGGACACAGATACGCAGTATTTT	CASSMGWTGRDTDTQYF
.	TRBJ1-2	TRBV11-3	once	TGTGCCAGCAGAATTGAAGTGGCCGGCTATGGCTACACCTTC	CASRIEVAGYGYTF